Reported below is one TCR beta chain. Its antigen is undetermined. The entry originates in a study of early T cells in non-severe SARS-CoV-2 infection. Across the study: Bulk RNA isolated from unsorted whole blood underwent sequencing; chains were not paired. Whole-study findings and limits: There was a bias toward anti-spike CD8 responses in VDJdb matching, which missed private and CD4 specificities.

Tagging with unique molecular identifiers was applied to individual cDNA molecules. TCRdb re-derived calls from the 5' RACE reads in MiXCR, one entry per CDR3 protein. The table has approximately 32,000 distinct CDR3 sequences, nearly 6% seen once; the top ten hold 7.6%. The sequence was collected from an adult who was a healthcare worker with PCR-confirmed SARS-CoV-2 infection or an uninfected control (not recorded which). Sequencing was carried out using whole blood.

CDR3 nucleotide sequence: TGCGCCAGCAGCCAGCTTGAGGAGCCCAAAAACATTCAGTACTTC. Translation: CASSQLEEPKNIQYF. The rearrangement uses TRBV4-1 and TRBJ2-4, with no clear D. V was clipped by 3 bases and J by 2 bases, with 11 bases between them. There are 15 residues in the CDR3. Germline CDR1 MGHRA, CDR2 YSYEKL.